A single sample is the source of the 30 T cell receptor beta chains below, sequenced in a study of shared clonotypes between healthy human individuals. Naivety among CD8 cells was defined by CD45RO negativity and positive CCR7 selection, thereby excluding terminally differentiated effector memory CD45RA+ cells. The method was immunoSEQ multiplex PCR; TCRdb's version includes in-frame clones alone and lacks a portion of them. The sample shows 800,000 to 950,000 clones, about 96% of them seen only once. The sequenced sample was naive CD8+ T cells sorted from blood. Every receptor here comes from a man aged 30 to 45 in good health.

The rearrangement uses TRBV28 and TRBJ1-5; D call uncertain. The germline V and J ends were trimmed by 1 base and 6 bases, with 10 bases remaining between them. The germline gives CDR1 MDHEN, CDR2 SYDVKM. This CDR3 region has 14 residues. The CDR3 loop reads CASSLLAGIQPQHF. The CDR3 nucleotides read TGTGCCAGCAGTTTATTGGCAGGCATTCAGCCCCAGCATTTT.

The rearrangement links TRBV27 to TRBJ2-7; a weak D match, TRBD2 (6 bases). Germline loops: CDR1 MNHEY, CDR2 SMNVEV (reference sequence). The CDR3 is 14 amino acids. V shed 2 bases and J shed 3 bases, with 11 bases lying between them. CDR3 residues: CASSLGGKGYEQYF. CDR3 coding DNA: TGTGCCAGCAGTTTAGGCGGGAAGGGCTACGAGCAGTACTTC.

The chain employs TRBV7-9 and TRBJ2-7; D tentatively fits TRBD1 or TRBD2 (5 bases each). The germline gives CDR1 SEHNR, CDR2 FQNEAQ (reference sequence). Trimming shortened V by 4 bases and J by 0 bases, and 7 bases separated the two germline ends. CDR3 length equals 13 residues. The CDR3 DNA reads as TGTGCCAGCAGCTCCGGGGCCTCCTACGAGCAGTACTTC. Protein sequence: CASSSGASYEQYF. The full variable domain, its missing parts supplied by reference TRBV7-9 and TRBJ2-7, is DTGVSQNPRHKITKRGQNVTFRCDPISEHNRLYWYRQTLGQGPEFLTYFQNEAQLEKSRLLSDRFSAERPKGSFSTLEIQRTEQGDSAMYLCASSSGASYEQYFGPGTRLTVT.

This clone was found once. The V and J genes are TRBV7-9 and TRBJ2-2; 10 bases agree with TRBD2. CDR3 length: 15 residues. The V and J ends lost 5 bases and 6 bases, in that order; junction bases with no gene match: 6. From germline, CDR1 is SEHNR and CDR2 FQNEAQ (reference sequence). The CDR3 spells CASSERLAGPGELFF. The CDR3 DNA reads TGTGCCAGCAGCGAAAGACTAGCGGGTCCCGGGGAGCTGTTTTTT.

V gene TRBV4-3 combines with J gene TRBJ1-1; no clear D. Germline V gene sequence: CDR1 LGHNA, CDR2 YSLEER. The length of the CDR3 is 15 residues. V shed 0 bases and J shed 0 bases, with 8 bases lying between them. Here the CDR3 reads CASSQDMRLNTEAFF. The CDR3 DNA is TGCGCCAGCAGCCAAGATATGAGGCTGAACACTGAAGCTTTCTTT.

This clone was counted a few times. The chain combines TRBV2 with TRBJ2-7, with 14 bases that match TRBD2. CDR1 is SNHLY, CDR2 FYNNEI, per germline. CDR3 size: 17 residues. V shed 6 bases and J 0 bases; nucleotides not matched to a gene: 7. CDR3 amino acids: CASSDQGTSGSSYEQYF. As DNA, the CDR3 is TGTGCCAGCAGCGATCAAGGGACTAGCGGGAGCTCCTACGAGCAGTACTTC. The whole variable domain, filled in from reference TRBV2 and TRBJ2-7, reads EPEVTQTPSHQVTQMGQEVILRCVPISNHLYFYWYRQILGQKVEFLVSFYNNEISEKSEIFDDQFSVERPDGSNFTLKIRSTKLEDSAMYFCASSDQGTSGSSYEQYFGPGTRLTVT.

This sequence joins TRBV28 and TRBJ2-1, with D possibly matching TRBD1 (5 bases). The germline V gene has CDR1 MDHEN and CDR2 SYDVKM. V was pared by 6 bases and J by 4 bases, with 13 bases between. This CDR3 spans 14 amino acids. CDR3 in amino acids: CASSPGHQYNEQFF. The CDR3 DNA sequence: TGTGCCAGCAGCCCCGGACACCAATACAATGAGCAGTTCTTC.

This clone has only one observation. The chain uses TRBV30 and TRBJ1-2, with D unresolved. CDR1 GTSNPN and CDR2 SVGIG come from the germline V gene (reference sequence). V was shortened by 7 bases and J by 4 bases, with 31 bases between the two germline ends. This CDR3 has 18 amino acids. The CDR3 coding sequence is TGTGCCTTGGGTGCGGGTGGGGAGCCTGTTCTATTCAGCTATGGCTACACCTTC. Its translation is CALGAGGEPVLFSYGYTF.

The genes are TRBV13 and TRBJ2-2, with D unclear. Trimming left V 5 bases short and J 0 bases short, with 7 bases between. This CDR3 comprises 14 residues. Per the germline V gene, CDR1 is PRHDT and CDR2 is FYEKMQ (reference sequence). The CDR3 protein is CASSPPANTGELFF. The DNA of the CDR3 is TGTGCCAGCAGCCCGCCGGCGAACACCGGGGAGCTGTTTTTT.

CDR3: CASQMGWGHEQYF. CDR3 sequence (DNA): TGTGCCAGCCAAATGGGGTGGGGCCACGAGCAGTACTTC. The V and J genes are TRBV6-5 and TRBJ2-7, with D tentatively TRBD1 (5 bases). CDR3 length: 13 residues. V lost 8 bases, J lost 5 bases, and 16 bases lay in between. Per the germline V gene, CDR1 is MNHEY and CDR2 is SVGAGI.

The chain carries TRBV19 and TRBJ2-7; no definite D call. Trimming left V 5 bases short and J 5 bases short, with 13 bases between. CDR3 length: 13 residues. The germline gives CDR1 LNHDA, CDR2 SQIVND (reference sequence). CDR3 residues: CASSPSSVNEQYF. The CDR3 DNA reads TGTGCCAGTAGTCCCTCCTCTGTTAACGAGCAGTACTTC. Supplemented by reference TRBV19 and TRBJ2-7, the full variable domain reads DGGITQSPKYLFRKEGQNVTLSCEQNLNHDAMYWYRQDPGQGLRLIYYSQIVNDFQKGDIAEGYSVSREKKESFPLTVTSAQKNPTAFYLCASSPSSVNEQYFGPGTRLTVT.

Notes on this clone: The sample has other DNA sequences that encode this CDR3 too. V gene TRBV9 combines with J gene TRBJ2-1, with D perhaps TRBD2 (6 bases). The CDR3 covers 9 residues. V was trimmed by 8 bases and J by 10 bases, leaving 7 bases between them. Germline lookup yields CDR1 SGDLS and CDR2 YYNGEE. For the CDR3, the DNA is TGTGCCAGTGGGAGGGAGCAGTTCTTC. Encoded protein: CASGREQFF.

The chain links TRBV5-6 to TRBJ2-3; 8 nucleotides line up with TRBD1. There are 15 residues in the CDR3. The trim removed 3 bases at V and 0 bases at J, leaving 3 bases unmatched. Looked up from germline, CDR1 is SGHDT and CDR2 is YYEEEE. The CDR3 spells CASSYGTGSTDTQYF. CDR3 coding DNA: TGTGCCAGCAGCTACGGGACAGGAAGCACAGATACGCAGTATTTT.

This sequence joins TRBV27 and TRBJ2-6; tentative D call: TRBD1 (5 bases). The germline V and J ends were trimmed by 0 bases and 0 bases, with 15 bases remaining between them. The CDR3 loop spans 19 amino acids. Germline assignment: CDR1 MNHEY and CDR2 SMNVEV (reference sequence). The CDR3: CASSLSFGQLLSGANVLTF. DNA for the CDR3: TGTGCCAGCAGTTTATCTTTTGGACAATTGCTCTCTGGGGCCAACGTCCTGACTTTC.

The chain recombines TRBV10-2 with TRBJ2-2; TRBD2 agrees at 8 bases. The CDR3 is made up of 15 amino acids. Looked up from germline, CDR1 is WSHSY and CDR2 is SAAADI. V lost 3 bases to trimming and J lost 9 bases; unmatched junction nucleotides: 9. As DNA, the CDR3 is TGCGCCAGCAGTGATACGGGAGGGCCCGCCCGGGAGCTGTTTTTT. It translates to CASSDTGGPARELFF.

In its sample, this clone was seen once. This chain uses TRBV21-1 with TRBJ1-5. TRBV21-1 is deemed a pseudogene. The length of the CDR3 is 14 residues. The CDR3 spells CASSNWTDNQPQHF. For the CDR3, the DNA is TGTGCCAGCAGCAACTGGACGGACAATCAGCCCCAGCATTTT.

The CDR3 nucleotides read TGTGCCAGCAGCCCAGGACGGAGCTCTGGAAACACCATATATTTT. It encodes CASSPGRSSGNTIYF. The J gene is TRBJ1-3, the V gene TRBV14, with D uncertain. Germline CDR1 SGHDN, CDR2 FVKESK. V was pared by 4 bases and J by 0 bases, with 10 bases between. The CDR3 length is 15 residues.

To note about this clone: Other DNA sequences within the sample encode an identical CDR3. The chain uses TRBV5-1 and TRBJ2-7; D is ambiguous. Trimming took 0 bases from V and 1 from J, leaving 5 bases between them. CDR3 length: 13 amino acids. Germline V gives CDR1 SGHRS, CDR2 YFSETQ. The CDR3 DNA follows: TGCGCCAGCAGCTTGGACACATCCTACGAGCAGTACTTC. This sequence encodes CASSLDTSYEQYF.

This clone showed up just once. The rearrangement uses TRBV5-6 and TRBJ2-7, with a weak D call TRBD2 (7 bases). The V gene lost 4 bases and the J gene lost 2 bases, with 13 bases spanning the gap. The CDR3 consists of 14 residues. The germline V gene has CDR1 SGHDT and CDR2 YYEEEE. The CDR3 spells CASSQGTTTYEQYF. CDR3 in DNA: TGTGCCAGCAGCCAGGGGACTACGACCTACGAGCAGTACTTC.

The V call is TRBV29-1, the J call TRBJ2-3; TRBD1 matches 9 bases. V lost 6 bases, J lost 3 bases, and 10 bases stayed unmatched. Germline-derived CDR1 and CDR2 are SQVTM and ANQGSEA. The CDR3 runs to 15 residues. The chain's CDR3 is CSVRGLDRGTDTQYF. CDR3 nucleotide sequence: TGCAGCGTCCGCGGCCTGGACAGGGGAACAGATACGCAGTATTTT.

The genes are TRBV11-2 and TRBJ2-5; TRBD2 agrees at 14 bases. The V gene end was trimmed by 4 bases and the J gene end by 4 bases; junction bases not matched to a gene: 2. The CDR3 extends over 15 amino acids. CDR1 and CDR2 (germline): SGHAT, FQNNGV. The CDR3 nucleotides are TGTGCCAGCAGCTGGACTAGCGGGAGGAGAGAGACCCAGTACTTC. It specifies CASSWTSGRRETQYF.

CDR3 in amino acids: CSVRSGTGAPRDTEAFF. The CDR3 DNA reads as TGCAGCGTAAGATCCGGGACAGGGGCGCCCAGGGACACTGAAGCTTTCTTT. J is TRBJ1-1 and V is TRBV29-1; 10 bases align to TRBD1. The CDR3 has 17 residues. Germline CDR1 is SQVTM and CDR2 is ANQGSEA. Trimming cost V 6 bases and J 3 bases; bases outside gene matches: 16. Together with reference TRBV29-1 and TRBJ1-1, the CDR3 gives the full variable domain: SAVISQKPSRDICQRGTSLTIQCQVDSQVTMMFWYRQQPGQSLTLIATANQGSEATYESGFVIDKFPISRPNLTFSTLTVSNMSPEDSSIYLCSVRSGTGAPRDTEAFFGQGTRLTVV.

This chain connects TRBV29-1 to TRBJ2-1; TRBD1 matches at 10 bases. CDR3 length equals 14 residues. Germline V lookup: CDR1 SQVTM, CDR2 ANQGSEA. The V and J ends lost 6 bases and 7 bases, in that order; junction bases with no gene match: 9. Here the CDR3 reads CSVLGQGIGNEQFF. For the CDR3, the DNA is TGCAGCGTGTTGGGACAGGGGATTGGGAATGAGCAGTTCTTC.

In DNA form, the CDR3 reads TGTGCCAGCAGCCCCGACAGGAACAATGAGCAGTTCTTC. Translating it yields CASSPDRNNEQFF. The chain is built from TRBV7-8 and TRBJ2-1, with D possibly TRBD1 on 6 matching bases. In germline, CDR1 is SGHVS, CDR2 FQNEAQ. The V gene lost 5 bases and the J gene lost 5 bases, with 10 bases spanning the gap. The CDR3 runs to 13 residues.

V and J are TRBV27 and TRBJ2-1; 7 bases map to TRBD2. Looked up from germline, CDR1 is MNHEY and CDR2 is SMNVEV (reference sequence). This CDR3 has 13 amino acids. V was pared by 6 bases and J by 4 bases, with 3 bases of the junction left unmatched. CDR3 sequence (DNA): TGTGCCAGCAGGGGCGGGAGATACAATGAGCAGTTCTTC. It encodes CASRGGRYNEQFF.

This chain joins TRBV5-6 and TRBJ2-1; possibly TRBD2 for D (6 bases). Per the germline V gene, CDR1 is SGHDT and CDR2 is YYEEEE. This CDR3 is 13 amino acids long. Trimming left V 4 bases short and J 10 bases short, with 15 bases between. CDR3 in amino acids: CASSITGRGEQFF. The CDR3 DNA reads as TGTGCCAGCAGCATCACCGGGAGAGGCGAGCAGTTCTTC.

The CDR3 loop is CSVEDRANTGELFF. The CDR3 nucleotides read TGCAGCGTGGAGGACAGGGCGAACACCGGGGAGCTGTTTTTT. The chain joins TRBV29-1 to TRBJ2-2, with 8 bases matching TRBD1. V shed 6 bases and J 0 bases; nucleotides not matched to a gene: 3. The CDR3 consists of 14 residues. Germline CDR1 SQVTM, CDR2 ANQGSEA.

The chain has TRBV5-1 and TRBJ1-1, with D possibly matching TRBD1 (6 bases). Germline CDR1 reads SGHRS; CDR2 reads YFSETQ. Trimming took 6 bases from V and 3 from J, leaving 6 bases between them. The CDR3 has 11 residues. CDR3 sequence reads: CASTGDTEAFF. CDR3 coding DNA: TGCGCCAGCACAGGGGACACTGAAGCTTTCTTT.

CDR3 nucleotide sequence: TGTGCCAGCAGCCCGAGACTAGCGGGAGGGCCCAACGAGCAGTACTTC. Residues: CASSPRLAGGPNEQYF. The V gene is TRBV9, the J gene TRBJ2-7; 14 bases match TRBD2. The CDR3 length is 16 residues. The germline V gene has CDR1 SGDLS and CDR2 YYNGEE. V trimming: 4 bases; J trimming: 5 bases; junction bases outside the gene matches: 8.

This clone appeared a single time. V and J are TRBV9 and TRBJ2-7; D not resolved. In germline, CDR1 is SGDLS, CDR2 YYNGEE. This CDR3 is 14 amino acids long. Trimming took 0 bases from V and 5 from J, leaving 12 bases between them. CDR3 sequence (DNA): TGTGCCAGCAGCGTAGCTTCGAGTGCCAACGAGCAGTACTTC. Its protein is CASSVASSANEQYF. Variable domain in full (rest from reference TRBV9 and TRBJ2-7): DSGVTQTPKHLITATGQRVTLRCSPRSGDLSVYWYQQSLDQGLQFLIQYYNGEERAKGNILERFSAQQFPDLHSELNLSSLELGDSALYFCASSVASSANEQYFGPGTRLTVT.